This T cell receptor beta chain comes out of a study of shared clonotypes between healthy human individuals. The CDR3 is 13 residues long. V was pared by 4 bases and J by 1 base, with 7 bases between. Germline loops: CDR1 ENHRY, CDR2 SYGVKD. TCRdb keeps only in-frame clones here, not all; method: immunoSEQ multiplex PCR. The repertoire holds 1.5 million to 1.9 million clones, with 95% to 99% as singletons. Remarks on this clone: Other DNA sequences in the same sample also yield this CDR3.

The specimen sequenced was naive CD4+ T cells sorted from blood. Documented subset: CD45RA+ positively selected. V is TRBV10-3 and J is TRBJ1-1; D ambiguous. This TCR derives from a young man in good health. CDR3 sequence reads: CAISGTANTEAFF. The CDR3 DNA reads TGTGCCATCAGTGGGACCGCGAACACTGAAGCTTTCTTT.